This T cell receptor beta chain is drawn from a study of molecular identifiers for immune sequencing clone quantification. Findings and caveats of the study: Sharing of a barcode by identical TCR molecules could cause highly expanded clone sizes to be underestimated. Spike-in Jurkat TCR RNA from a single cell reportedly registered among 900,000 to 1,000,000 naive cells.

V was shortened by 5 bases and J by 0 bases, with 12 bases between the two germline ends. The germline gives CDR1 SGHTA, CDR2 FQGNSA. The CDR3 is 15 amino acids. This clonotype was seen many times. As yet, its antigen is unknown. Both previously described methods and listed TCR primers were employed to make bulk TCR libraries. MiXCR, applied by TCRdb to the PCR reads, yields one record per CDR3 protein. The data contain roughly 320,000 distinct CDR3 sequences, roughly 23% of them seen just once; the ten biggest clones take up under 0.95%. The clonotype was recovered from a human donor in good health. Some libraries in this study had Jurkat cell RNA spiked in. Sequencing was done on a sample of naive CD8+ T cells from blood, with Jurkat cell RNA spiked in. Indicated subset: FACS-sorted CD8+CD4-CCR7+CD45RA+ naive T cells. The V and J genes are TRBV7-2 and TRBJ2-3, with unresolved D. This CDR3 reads CASSPWASSTDTQYF. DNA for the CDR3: TGTGCCAGCAGCCCATGGGCCTCTAGCACAGATACGCAGTATTTT.